This entry describes one T cell receptor beta chain. The antigen is unknown. The data originate from a study of T cell clones after liver transplantation. Across the study: Timepoints were pre-transplant, pre-withdrawal, and after withdrawal was completed or failed. Findings and caveats of the study: The donor-reactive repertoire was only partly measurable in a couple of subjects, lacking donor cells.

Deletions cut 4 bases from V and 4 bases from J, with 18 bases between. Germline values: CDR1 SGHRS, CDR2 YFSETQ. The CDR3 covers 16 residues. Using immunoSEQ multiplex PCR, the repertoire was profiled, and TCRdb retains in-frame clones only, with some absent. The table has under 90,000 clones, around 80% seen once. Unstimulated PBMCs were sorted into CD3+CD4+ and CD3+CD8+ populations. The receptor was derived from a human donor who received a liver transplant. The sample was CD4+ T cells from blood, taken before liver transplant. This sequence joins TRBV5-1 and TRBJ2-1; D is perhaps TRBD2 (5 bases). CDR3 loop: CASSPLALAPYNEQFF. In DNA, the CDR3 is TGCGCCAGCAGCCCATTGGCGCTAGCACCGTACAATGAGCAGTTCTTC.